This T cell receptor (beta chain) was sequenced in a study of T cell responses to AZD1222 COVID-19 vaccine. Study observations and caveats: Donor demographics were predominantly white British with a female majority; clonal diversity may be underestimated.

Both about-4-week and about-12-week second-dose recipients were combined. About this clone: The antigen remains unidentified.

Sequencing was performed with immunoSEQ multiplex PCR; in TCRdb, only in-frame clones are kept and a portion is missing. The repertoire holds some 160,000 clones, with around 88% as singletons. The CDR3 loop spans 13 amino acids. Germline CDR1 SGHVS, CDR2 FQNEAQ. Trimming removed 1 base from V and 3 bases from J, with 7 bases in between. The sequences come from peripheral blood, collected 28 days after the second AZD1222 dose. This chain links TRBV7-8 with TRBJ2-7; no firm D call. This TCR derives from an adult who received the AZD1222 COVID-19 vaccine. The CDR3 is CASSLEGIYEQYF. The CDR3 nucleotides read TGTGCCAGCAGCTTAGAAGGGATCTACGAGCAGTACTTC.